Each of the 2 T cell receptor beta chains below was sequenced from the same sample in a study of cytotoxic CD8 clonotypes in ibrutinib-treated CLL. Some clones are missing from TCRdb's copy, which holds only in-frame ones; the method was immunoSEQ multiplex PCR. The data show roughly 250,000 clones, around 70% seen once. Sequenced material: PBMCs, taken after 24 months of ibrutinib treatment. These receptors were taken from a human donor with chronic lymphocytic leukemia.

This rearrangement joins TRBV6-4 to TRBJ1-1, with 7 nucleotides matching TRBD1. The CDR3 totals 13 residues. CDR1 MRHNA and CDR2 SNTAGT come from the germline V gene. V dropped 4 bases and J dropped 6; count of bases not matched to a gene: 5. Written as DNA, the CDR3 is TGTGCCAGCAGTGTAGACAGGGAGGCTGAAGCTTTCTTT. Encoded protein: CASSVDREAEAFF.

CDR3 coding DNA: TGTGCCAGCAGCCAAGGGGGGATAAACAATGAGCAGTTCTTC. It is translated as CASSQGGINNEQFF. V gene TRBV4-2 combines with J gene TRBJ2-1, with D perhaps given as TRBD1 or TRBD2 (5 bases each). Per the germline V gene, CDR1 is LGHNA and CDR2 is YNFKEQ. The V and J ends lost 1 base and 5 bases respectively, with 9 bases between them. This CDR3 has 14 amino acids.